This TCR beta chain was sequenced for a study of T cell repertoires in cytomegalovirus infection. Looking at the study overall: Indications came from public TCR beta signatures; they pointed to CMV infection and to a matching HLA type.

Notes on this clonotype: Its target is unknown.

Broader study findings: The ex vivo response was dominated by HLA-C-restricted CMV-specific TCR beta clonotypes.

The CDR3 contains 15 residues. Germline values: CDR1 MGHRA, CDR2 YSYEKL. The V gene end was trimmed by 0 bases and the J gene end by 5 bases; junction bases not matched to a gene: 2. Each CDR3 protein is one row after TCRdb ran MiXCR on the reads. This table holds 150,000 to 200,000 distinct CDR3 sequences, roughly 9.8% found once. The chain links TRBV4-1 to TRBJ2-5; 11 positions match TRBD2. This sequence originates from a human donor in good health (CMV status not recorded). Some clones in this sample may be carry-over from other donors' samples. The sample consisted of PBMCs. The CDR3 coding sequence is TGCGCCAGCAGCCAAGATAGCGGGAGGGCGGAGACCCAGTACTTC. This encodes CASSQDSGRAETQYF.